The text below deals with one T cell receptor beta chain. Only a few counts were recorded for this clone. There is no known antigen for this receptor. No base quality information exists; no much larger clone differs at one position. Sample time point, as interpreted from the label and publication: pre-treatment sample, taken before nivolumab and TIL therapy. Between October 2017 and January 2020, a dual-center phase I trial enrolled adults who had stage 4 NSCLC. The samples were obtained from a phase I trial that was single-arm and open-label and tested tumor-infiltrating lymphocyte therapy combined with nivolumab in advanced non-small cell lung cancer. Blood mononuclear cells were isolated from EDTA tubes by Ficoll gradient and were snap-frozen as pellets, and DNA was extracted with a Qiagen mini-prep kit. These data come from a study of TIL therapy for anti-PD-1-resistant metastatic lung cancer (dated by TCRdb to the early 2020s). Describing the broader study: Tumors were collected before any PD-1/PD-L1 blockade, after which patients were given nivolumab, and patients who progressed were given lymphodepletion, an infusion of expanded TIL and IL-2. Among the enrolled patients, the median age was roughly 54 years (range roughly 38-85), and the median tumor PD-L1 proportion score was under 6.5%. Most of the cohort had lung adenocarcinoma, including a handful of EGFR-mutant tumors and two ALK-rearranged tumors, and half of the patients were either current or former smokers. Across the cohort, whole-exome sequencing showed a median non-synonymous tumor mutation burden of about 1.6 mutations per megabase. T cell receptor beta sequencing of tumor and peripheral blood served to follow clonotypes across the tumor, the expanded TIL product, and serial blood samples. Study-wide findings and limitations: The baseline peripheral repertoire was partially replaced by infused TIL clonotypes, which then decayed over months, and persistence showed no apparent association with response. The cohort was highly selected, with more treatment-naive, never-smoker and oncogene-addicted patients than typical, limiting generalizability. The study protocol defined all tumor marker inferences as exploratory.

The immunoSEQ v3 hsTCRB kit was used to amplify TCR beta CDR3 regions from genomic DNA through bias-controlled multiplex PCR. TCR libraries were sequenced on an Illumina NextSeq 500 to around 1.8 million read pairs for survey level or about 5-6.5 million for deep level. On the authors' methods: V, D and J genes were assigned, non-productive sequences were removed, and clonality was reported by immunoSEQ Analyzer software. Repertoires were compared by productive Simpson clonality and by the Morisita overlap index of productive TRB rearrangements between infused TIL and blood. Absolute clonotype counts in blood were estimated as lymphocyte count times CD3+ fraction times the clone's productive frequency. TCRdb took this table from immuneACCESS and kept in-frame rearrangements with V and J called. Such tables lack part of the clones; where checked against another copy, unresolved V genes explain under half of the gap, and the rest is unexplained. V, J and clone size derive from that table, while D and trimming were established from the DNA sequence. The sample table contains approximately 22,000 clones; only one count was recorded for 60% to 80% of them. The top ten clonotypes cover roughly 1.9% of the sample.

V has 4 bases trimmed and J has 8 bases trimmed; junction bases matching no gene number 8. Via the germline V gene, CDR1 is SGDLS and CDR2 YYNGEE. From the cysteine up to the phenylalanine, the CDR3 has a length of 13 residues. Only the CDR3 DNA stays, 39 bases, in frame from base 1. This TCR derives from a person between 30 and 80 years old with non-small cell lung cancer. Recombination joined TRBV9 with TRBJ2-7; the junction holds 8 bases that match TRBD1. The sample consisted of blood, taken at baseline. CDR3 region: CASSSYGQGKQYF. The DNA reads TGTGCCAGCAGCTCATATGGACAGGGCAAGCAGTACTTC.